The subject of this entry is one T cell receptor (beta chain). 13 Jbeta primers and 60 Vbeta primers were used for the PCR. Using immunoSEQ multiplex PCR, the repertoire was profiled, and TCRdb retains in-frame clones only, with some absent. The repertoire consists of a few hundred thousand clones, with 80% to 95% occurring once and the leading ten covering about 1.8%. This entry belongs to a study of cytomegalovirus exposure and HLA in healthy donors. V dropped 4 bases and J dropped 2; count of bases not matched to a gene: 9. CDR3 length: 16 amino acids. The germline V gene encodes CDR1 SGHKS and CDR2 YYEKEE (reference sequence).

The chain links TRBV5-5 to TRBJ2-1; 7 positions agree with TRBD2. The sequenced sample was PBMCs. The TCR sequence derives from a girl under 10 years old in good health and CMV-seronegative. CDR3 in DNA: TGTGCCAGCAGCCAAGCGGGATGGGGGACCTACAATGAGCAGTTCTTC. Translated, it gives CASSQAGWGTYNEQFF.